This T cell receptor (beta chain) was documented in a study of blood T cell repertoires in COVID-19. In the study overall: Samples came from the United States, Italy and Spain, spanning acute and convalescent COVID-19.

Sequencing used immunoSEQ multiplex PCR; TCRdb keeps in-frame clones, though not all of them. Here the sample spans 25,000 to 35,000 clones, about 92% being singletons. V lost 3 bases to trimming and J lost 5 bases, with 8 bases between them. Germline values: CDR1 KGHSH, CDR2 LQKENI. This CDR3 contains 13 residues. The clonotype was recovered from an older woman with COVID-19, enrolled during active disease. Input material: peripheral blood. The chain is built from TRBV18 and TRBJ2-1; perhaps TRBD2 as D (6 bases). CDR3 nucleotides: TGTGCCAGCTCACCGACTAGGAACAATGAGCAGTTCTTC. Encoded protein: CASSPTRNNEQFF.